The 22 T cell receptor beta chains below all came from one sample that was sequenced in a study of monozygotic twins with inflammatory bowel disease. With the 5' RACE reads reprocessed, TCRdb shows one record per CDR3 protein and no DNA. This repertoire includes approximately 120,000 distinct CDR3 sequences. Input material: blood. Source of these receptors: a human donor with ulcerative colitis or Crohn's disease, or a healthy co-twin of an affected twin (not recorded which).

This sequence joins TRBV30 and TRBJ1-1. This CDR3 is 13 amino acids long. The germline V gene has CDR1 GTSNPN and CDR2 SVGIG (reference sequence). The chain's CDR3 is CAWSVQQNTEAFF.

The chain joins TRBV20-1 to TRBJ2-7. Germline V lookup: CDR1 DFQATT, CDR2 SNEGSKA (reference sequence). This CDR3 is built from 12 residues. CDR3 loop: CSARETTYEQYF.

V and J are TRBV5-1 and TRBJ1-4; TCRdb names TRBD1, which stays unverified in the absence of DNA. The germline V gene has CDR1 SGHRS and CDR2 YFSETQ. The CDR3 covers 13 residues. CDR3 protein: CASRQGSNEKLFF.

The chain employs TRBV7-2 and TRBJ2-5; absent DNA, TCRdb's TRBD2 call cannot be checked. Germline loops: CDR1 SGHTA, CDR2 FQGNSA. This CDR3 is built from 16 residues. The CDR3 protein is CASSSSSGRPQETQYF.

The V gene is TRBV3-1, the J gene TRBJ2-5; TCRdb's assignment of TRBD2 cannot be checked, as there is no DNA. Germline V lookup: CDR1 LGHDT, CDR2 YNNKEL (reference sequence). This CDR3 region has 15 residues. Here the CDR3 reads CASSQDLAGRETQYF.

The V gene is TRBV14, the J gene TRBJ2-7. There are 11 residues in the CDR3. The germline gives CDR1 SGHDN, CDR2 FVKESK. The CDR3 sequence: CASSPLFLQYF.

This chain connects TRBV7-8 to TRBJ1-2. The CDR3 length is 16 residues. CDR1 SGHVS and CDR2 FQNEAQ come from the germline V gene. CDR3 in amino acids: CASSLGRGEGNRGYTF.

The rearrangement uses TRBV5-6 and TRBJ2-5; the TRBD2 assignment by TCRdb is unverifiable without DNA. CDR1 and CDR2 (germline): SGHDT, YYEEEE. This CDR3 region has 14 residues. The CDR3 protein is CASSPGLARETQYF.

The chain recombines TRBV6-1 with TRBJ1-6; TCRdb names TRBD1, which stays unverified in the absence of DNA. The CDR3 is made up of 16 amino acids. The V gene's germline CDR1 is MNHNS and CDR2 SASEGT. CDR3 sequence reads: CASSLRVFTYNSPLHF.

The gene calls are TRBV5-4 and TRBJ2-3. The CDR3 is made up of 14 amino acids. The germline CDR1 and CDR2 sequences are SGHNT and YYREEE (reference sequence). The CDR3 sequence is CASSLAKYTDTQYF.

This chain connects TRBV5-1 to TRBJ1-4; TCRdb's assignment of TRBD1 cannot be checked, as there is no DNA. The V gene's germline CDR1 is SGHRS and CDR2 YFSETQ. The CDR3 is made up of 14 amino acids. CDR3 loop: CASSARGGDEKLFF.

V and J are TRBV6-2 or TRBV6-3 and TRBJ2-1; TCRdb indicates TRBD2, and absent DNA this call remains unverified. This CDR3 region has 18 residues. Germline CDR1 reads MNHEY; CDR2 reads SVGEGT. CDR3 in amino acids: CASSYWASGGAGYNEQFF.

The chain couples TRBV5-6 to TRBJ1-1. This CDR3 spans 15 amino acids. Germline loops: CDR1 SGHDT, CDR2 YYEEEE. The chain's CDR3 is CASSLDGSLNTEAFF.

The chain joins TRBV28 to TRBJ2-7; TCRdb's D call of TRBD1 is untestable without DNA. Per germline, CDR1 MDHEN and CDR2 SYDVKM. This CDR3 spans 14 amino acids. CDR3 in amino acids: CASTTGQGVYEQYF.

This sequence joins TRBV5-1 and TRBJ1-4. CDR1 is SGHRS and CDR2 is YFSETQ in the germline V gene. The CDR3 totals 16 residues. CDR3 region: CASSLAEGATNEKLFF.

CDR3 region: CASSYGGLGNTEAFF. The rearrangement uses TRBV6-5 and TRBJ1-1; lacking DNA, the TRBD1 call made by TCRdb goes unchecked. Germline CDR1 reads MNHEY; CDR2 reads SVGAGI. The CDR3 is 15 residues long.

This sequence joins TRBV24-1 and TRBJ2-2; there is no DNA to check the TCRdb D call of TRBD1. The germline V gene has CDR1 KGHDR and CDR2 SFDVKD. This CDR3 has 16 residues. CDR3 protein: CATSKAGTGPTGELFF.

This rearrangement joins TRBV12-3 or TRBV12-4 to TRBJ1-4; TCRdb gives TRBD1 as the D gene, but with no DNA this cannot be confirmed. CDR3 length: 17 amino acids. CDR3: CASSLVYRGKGNEKLFF.

The chain links TRBV10-3 to TRBJ2-7; TCRdb's D call, TRBD1, is unchecked because there is no DNA. Germline-derived CDR1 and CDR2 are ENHRY and SYGVKD. The CDR3 loop spans 13 amino acids. The CDR3 protein is CVTRGGQKLEQYF.

This chain connects TRBV5-1 to TRBJ1-6. The CDR3 totals 17 residues. Looked up from germline, CDR1 is SGHRS and CDR2 is YFSETQ. CDR3 loop: CASSLADGPKDDSPLHF. The full variable domain, in which reference TRBV5-1 and TRBJ1-6 provide the parts outside the CDR3, is KAGVTQTPRYLIKTRGQQVTLSCSPISGHRSVSWYQQTPGQGLQFLFEYFSETQRNKGNFPGRFSGRQFSNSRSEMNVSTLELGDSALYLCASSLADGPKDDSPLHFGNGTRLTVT.

The chain carries TRBV20-1 and TRBJ2-1; the TCRdb call, TRBD2, lacks DNA for checking. Germline V gene data show CDR1 as DFQATT and CDR2 as SNEGSKA (reference sequence). The CDR3 extends over 16 amino acids. CDR3 amino acids: CSAPKVSGSSYNEQFF.

V usage is TRBV20-1 and J usage is TRBJ2-1; TCRdb gives TRBD2 as the D gene, but with no DNA this cannot be confirmed. This CDR3 has 14 amino acids. Germline CDR1 is DFQATT and CDR2 is SNEGSKA (reference sequence). The CDR3 loop reads CSASLAGLHNEQFF.